One and the same sample provided the 23 T cell receptor beta chains below, sequenced in a study of OX40 agonist ivuxolimab in advanced cancers. Measured with immunoSEQ multiplex PCR; TCRdb has only the in-frame clones, and not every one. The sample comprises tens of thousands of clones, 84% of which are singletons, and around 7.3% rests with the top ten. Sequencing used CD4+ or CD8+ T cells sorted from blood, obtained in a trial of the OX40 agonist ivuxolimab. The origin of the receptors is an adult with an advanced solid tumor such as melanoma, head and neck, liver or kidney cancer.

This clone was seen more than once but under ten times. V gene TRBV30 combines with J gene TRBJ1-5, with D uncertain. Trimming removed 1 base at V and 1 base at J, with 8 bases between. CDR3 length equals 14 residues. The germline V gene encodes CDR1 GTSNPN and CDR2 SVGIG (reference sequence). The CDR3 DNA reads as TGTGCCTGGAGTGGTGGGTTGAGCAATCAGCCCCAGCATTTT. Its translation: CAWSGGLSNQPQHF. The whole variable domain, remainder taken from reference TRBV30 and TRBJ1-5, is SQTIHQWPATLVQPVGSPLSLECTVEGTSNPNLYWYRQAAGRGLQLLFYSVGIGQISSEVPQNLSASRPQDRQFILSSKKLLLSDSGFYLCAWSGGLSNQPQHFGDGTRLSIL.

The chain links TRBV18 to TRBJ2-7; 9 positions agree with TRBD1. This CDR3 is built from 12 residues. V trimming: 8 bases; J trimming: 2 bases; junction bases outside the gene matches: 1. Germline values: CDR1 KGHSH, CDR2 LQKENI. The CDR3 bases are TGTGCCAGCGGGGACAGGGCCTACGAGCAGTACTTC. It translates to CASGDRAYEQYF. Using reference TRBV18 and TRBJ2-7 for the parts outside the CDR3, the full variable domain is NAGVMQNPRHLVRRRGQEARLRCSPMKGHSHVYWYRQLPEEGLKFMVYLQKENIIDESGMPKERFSAEFPKEGPSILRIQQVVRGDSAAYFCASGDRAYEQYFGPGTRLTVT.

The V gene is TRBV10-1, the J gene TRBJ1-1; no clear D gene. V was trimmed by 4 bases and J by 7 bases, leaving 16 bases between them. The CDR3 is made up of 14 amino acids. The germline CDR1 and CDR2 sequences are WNHNN and SYGVQD (reference sequence). The CDR3 coding sequence is TGCGCCAGCAGTGTGGGTCGGGGAAGCGGTGAAGCTTTCTTT. It specifies CASSVGRGSGEAFF.

The chain joins TRBV18 to TRBJ2-5; D gene uncertain. Germline loops: CDR1 KGHSH, CDR2 LQKENI. Between the trimmed V and J ends, which lost 3 bases and 0 bases, there was a span of 14 bases. The CDR3 contains 16 residues. This chain's CDR3 is CASSPYDAPYQETQYF. The CDR3 region has the DNA TGTGCCAGCTCACCTTACGACGCCCCGTACCAAGAGACCCAGTACTTC. Drawing the rest from reference TRBV18 and TRBJ2-5, the complete variable domain is NAGVMQNPRHLVRRRGQEARLRCSPMKGHSHVYWYRQLPEEGLKFMVYLQKENIIDESGMPKERFSAEFPKEGPSILRIQQVVRGDSAAYFCASSPYDAPYQETQYFGPGTRLLVL.

This chain uses TRBV7-2 with TRBJ1-6, with D maybe TRBD1 (5 bases). The germline V and J ends were trimmed by 2 bases and 10 bases, with 15 bases remaining between them. Germline CDR1 SGHTA, CDR2 FQGNSA. The CDR3 has 15 residues. CDR3 DNA: TGTGCCAGCAGCTTATTTCAGGGCCTGAACTCACCCCTCCACTTT. Encoded protein: CASSLFQGLNSPLHF.

The V gene is TRBV6-1, the J gene TRBJ2-7; D not certain. This CDR3 region has 11 residues. Germline CDR1 MNHNS, CDR2 SASEGT. Deletions cut 7 bases from V and 3 bases from J, with 7 bases between. The CDR3 nucleotides read TGTGCCAGCAATAAGGGCTACGAGCAGTACTTC. This sequence encodes CASNKGYEQYF.

The chain is built from TRBV5-1 and TRBJ2-3, with 9 bases fitting TRBD2. V was pared by 5 bases and J by 1 base, with 2 bases of the junction left unmatched. CDR3 size: 14 residues. The germline V gene encodes CDR1 SGHRS and CDR2 YFSETQ. The CDR3 DNA follows: TGCGCCAGCAGATCTAGCGGGGGCACAGATACGCAGTATTTT. This translates into CASRSSGGTDTQYF.

This clone was seen a few times. The V gene is TRBV19, the J gene TRBJ2-1, with D maybe TRBD1 (8 bases). Germline V gene lookup returns CDR1 LNHDA and CDR2 SQIVND (reference sequence). V dropped 6 bases and J dropped 6 bases, with 15 bases sitting between them. The CDR3 loop spans 14 amino acids. In nucleotides, the CDR3 is TGTGCCAGTAGCGACAGGGGAGGGTTCAATGAGCAGTTCTTC. It translates to CASSDRGGFNEQFF.

The gene calls are TRBV27 and TRBJ2-3; 12 bases align to TRBD2. The germline V gene encodes CDR1 MNHEY and CDR2 SMNVEV (reference sequence). V lost 4 bases, J lost 4 bases, and 6 bases stayed unmatched. The CDR3 has 16 amino acids. The CDR3 DNA sequence: TGTGCCAGCAGTTCCCTGCTAGCGGGAGGGTCAGATACGCAGTATTTT. This sequence encodes CASSSLLAGGSDTQYF.

The chain recombines TRBV7-6 with TRBJ2-1; tentatively, D is TRBD1 (6 bases). The CDR3 consists of 15 residues. V was pared by 4 bases and J by 7 bases, with 17 bases between. CDR1 is SGHVS, CDR2 FNYEAQ, per germline. CDR3 in amino acids: CASSSVRGIGNEQFF. CDR3 DNA sequence: TGTGCCAGCAGCTCGGTCAGGGGAATCGGGAATGAGCAGTTCTTC.

The chain joins TRBV7-2 to TRBJ2-5, with 9 bases aligning to TRBD1. This CDR3 has 15 amino acids. The germline CDR1 and CDR2 sequences are SGHTA and FQGNSA. V gave up 4 bases and J gave up 5 bases; unmatched junction bases: 8. The CDR3 DNA reads TGTGCCAGCAGCTCTTTCTTGGACAGGGGTGAGACCCAGTACTTC. Translated, it gives CASSSFLDRGETQYF.

The rearrangement uses TRBV19 and TRBJ1-2, with 7 bases fitting TRBD1. Germline loops: CDR1 LNHDA, CDR2 SQIVND (reference sequence). J gave up 4 bases and V 11 bases, and 7 bases lay outside the gene matches. The CDR3 covers 12 residues. CDR3 coding DNA: TGTGCCGACAGAGGACAGGCCTATGGCTACACCTTC. Residues: CADRGQAYGYTF.

The chain employs TRBV6-1 and TRBJ2-7, with D tentatively TRBD1 (6 bases). The CDR3 has 14 residues. Trimming stripped 5 bases from V and 3 bases from J, with 14 bases between. Germline values: CDR1 MNHNS, CDR2 SASEGT. CDR3 nucleotide sequence: TGTGCCAGCAGTTGGACGGGACAACTCTACGAGCAGTACTTC. Translating it yields CASSWTGQLYEQYF.

The chain carries TRBV2 and TRBJ2-2; TRBD2 aligns across 10 bases. The V segment lost 2 bases and the J segment 5 bases; nucleotides outside the gene matches: 2. The CDR3 is 15 residues long. Germline CDR1 is SNHLY and CDR2 is FYNNEI. CDR3 sequence: CASSELAGVTGELFF. The CDR3 DNA reads as TGTGCCAGCAGTGAACTAGCGGGGGTGACCGGGGAGCTGTTTTTT.

The table lists this clone with a few counts. The chain employs TRBV19 and TRBJ2-3, with 8 bases identical to TRBD1. The germline V gene encodes CDR1 LNHDA and CDR2 SQIVND (reference sequence). The CDR3 has 16 residues. V lost 5 bases, J lost 2 bases, and 9 bases stayed unmatched. CDR3 amino acids: CASSPGDRLITDTQYF. CDR3 DNA sequence: TGTGCCAGTAGTCCGGGGGACAGGTTAATCACAGATACGCAGTATTTT.

The chain combines TRBV19 with TRBJ1-5; TRBD1 might be the D (5 bases). The germline CDR1 and CDR2 sequences are LNHDA and SQIVND (reference sequence). Trimming shortened V by 6 bases and J by 9 bases, and 18 bases separated the two germline ends. The CDR3 is 14 amino acids. The CDR3 nucleotides read TGTGCCAGTAGCCCTACGGGCGATACAGGGCCCCAGCATTTT. This codes for CASSPTGDTGPQHF.

The CDR3 DNA sequence: TGTGCCAGCAGCCCATACAGGGTAGCCCCTTCCTCTGGAAACACCATATATTTT. This sequence encodes CASSPYRVAPSSGNTIYF. The chain is built from TRBV7-3 and TRBJ1-3, with a tentative D call TRBD1 (6 bases). Germline V gives CDR1 SGHTA, CDR2 FQGTGA. This CDR3 is 18 amino acids long. Trimming pared 5 bases from V and 0 bases from J, leaving 20 bases between. The complete variable domain, with remaining parts taken from reference TRBV7-3 and TRBJ1-3, reads GAGVSQTPSNKVTEKGKYVELRCDPISGHTALYWYRQSLGQGPEFLIYFQGTGAADDSGLPNDRFFAVRPEGSVSTLKIQRTERGDSAVYLCASSPYRVAPSSGNTIYFGEGSWLTVV.

The chain joins TRBV19 to TRBJ1-1; TRBD1 matches 7 bases. This CDR3 contains 16 residues. Germline V gene sequence: CDR1 LNHDA, CDR2 SQIVND (reference sequence). Trimming at V came to 7 bases and at J to 0 bases, leaving 11 bases not matched to a gene. CDR3 bases: TGTGCCAGTAAGTCGGGACAGAGAGGGTTGAACACTGAAGCTTTCTTT. Translated: CASKSGQRGLNTEAFF.

This clone occurred once. The rearrangement uses TRBV5-1 and TRBJ2-2, with D uncertain. The CDR3 has 14 residues. V was shortened by 7 bases and J by 6 bases, with 16 bases between the two germline ends. Germline-derived CDR1 and CDR2 are SGHRS and YFSETQ. The CDR3 sequence is CASRIWVGAGELFF. In nucleotides, the CDR3 is TGCGCCAGCCGGATTTGGGTAGGCGCCGGGGAGCTGTTTTTT.

The chain combines TRBV7-9 with TRBJ2-3; D may be TRBD1 (5 bases). The CDR3 consists of 14 residues. V was cut by 2 bases and J by 6 bases, with 12 bases left in between. Germline values: CDR1 SEHNR, CDR2 FQNEAQ (reference sequence). The CDR3 spells CASSLQTPGDTQYF. The CDR3 DNA follows: TGTGCCAGCAGCTTACAGACTCCAGGGGATACGCAGTATTTT.

The chain employs TRBV7-9 and TRBJ1-1, with D unclear. CDR1 is SEHNR, CDR2 FQNEAQ, per germline (reference sequence). V lost 4 bases, J lost 4 bases, and 10 bases lay in between. The CDR3 is made up of 13 amino acids. CDR3 protein: CASSSYVGTEAFF. For the CDR3, the DNA is TGTGCCAGCAGCTCGTACGTAGGCACTGAAGCTTTCTTT.

The chain uses TRBV5-1 and TRBJ2-7; D unresolved. Trimming stripped 0 bases from V and 3 bases from J, with 10 bases between. Per the germline V gene, CDR1 is SGHRS and CDR2 is YFSETQ. The CDR3 covers 14 residues. The CDR3 loop is CASSLAGWDYEQYF. CDR3 DNA sequence: TGCGCCAGCAGCTTGGCCGGTTGGGACTACGAGCAGTACTTC.

The chain uses TRBV6-5 and TRBJ1-1, with a possible D match to TRBD1 (5 bases). V was clipped by 5 bases and J by 3 bases, with 16 bases between them. The length of the CDR3 is 15 residues. From germline, CDR1 is MNHEY and CDR2 SVGAGI. The CDR3 coding sequence is TGTGCCAGCAGTCTCACTTGGAGGGGAGACACTGAAGCTTTCTTT. Translating gives CASSLTWRGDTEAFF.